This is a list of T cell receptor beta chains from one sample in a study of early T cells in non-severe SARS-CoV-2 infection. TCRdb analysed the 5' RACE reads with MiXCR anew, one entry per CDR3 protein. The sample has tens of thousands of distinct CDR3 sequences, about 5% seen once. The sequenced sample consisted of whole blood. The receptors were sampled from an adult who was a healthcare worker with PCR-confirmed SARS-CoV-2 infection or an uninfected control (not recorded which). The CDR3 runs from the conserved cysteine through the conserved F or W. A D gene is named only where the DNA matches it firmly.

NA	TRBV7-2	TRBJ1-1	CASSLLDEAFF
TRBD1	TRBV27	TRBJ1-1	CASSRTGTGRTEAFF
TRBD1	TRBV9	TRBJ2-7	CASSGQGAYGEQYF
NA	TRBV7-9	TRBJ1-5	CASSLGATDQPQHF
TRBD1	TRBV20-1	TRBJ2-1	CSARPQGAVTYNEQFF
NA	TRBV11-2	TRBJ2-3	CASGDRRGDTQYF
NA	TRBV20-1	TRBJ2-5	CSAREGFETQYF
TRBD2	TRBV2	TRBJ2-7	CASTLLAGGLDEQYF
TRBD2	TRBV20-1	TRBJ2-3	CSARMGLAGGPYDTQYF
TRBD1	TRBV13	TRBJ2-7	CASSLGPGGAYEQYF
TRBD1	TRBV20-1	TRBJ2-5	CSALDRGRGTQETQYF
NA	TRBV6-1	TRBJ2-5	CASSEWGVQETQYF
NA	TRBV25-1	TRBJ1-2	CASSAGNGRGYGYTF
TRBD2	TRBV12-3/TRBV12-4	TRBJ2-1	CASSLAGDPTNEQFF
NA	TRBV7-4	TRBJ2-7	CASSLGGANKYF
NA	TRBV5-6	TRBJ1-2	CASSLDGNEGNYGYTF
NA	TRBV12-5	TRBJ2-1	CASGPYVGGTQSNEQFF
NA	TRBV11-2	TRBJ1-6	CASSIAGKRESPLHF
TRBD2	TRBV20-1	TRBJ2-1	CSADSHGSGEYNEQFF
NA	TRBV4-2	TRBJ2-3	CASSQRAGSTDTQYF
NA	TRBV19	TRBJ1-2	CASSTDSLSAYTF
TRBD1	TRBV20-1	TRBJ2-4	CSALPSDRGVDIQYF
TRBD1	TRBV12-3/TRBV12-4	TRBJ1-3	CASISIQGVIGNTIYF
NA	TRBV20-1	TRBJ2-1	CSARRSYNEQFF
NA	TRBV2	TRBJ2-3	CASDTRDTQYF
NA	TRBV11-2	TRBJ2-5	CASSLILGETQYF